Shown below are 21 T cell receptor beta chains from a single sample sequenced in a study of OX40 agonist ivuxolimab in advanced cancers. Assay used: immunoSEQ multiplex PCR; TCRdb lists only in-frame clones, some missing. The table has around 79,000 clones, about 92% seen once. The sample consisted of CD4+ or CD8+ T cells sorted from blood, taken in a trial of the OX40 agonist ivuxolimab. The receptors derive from an adult with an advanced solid tumor such as melanoma, head and neck, liver or kidney cancer.

The chain uses TRBV27 and TRBJ2-3, with D possibly being TRBD2 (7 bases). The CDR3 has 16 amino acids. The ends were cut back, 2 bases at V and 4 bases at J, with 16 bases in the middle. The germline CDR1 and CDR2 sequences are MNHEY and SMNVEV (reference sequence). The CDR3: CASSLVRGRGADTQYF. The DNA of the CDR3 is TGTGCCAGCAGTTTAGTGCGGGGGCGCGGGGCAGATACGCAGTATTTT.

This chain links TRBV5-4 with TRBJ1-1; unclear D gene. CDR1 and CDR2 (germline): SGHNT, YYREEE (reference sequence). The V end lost 0 bases, the J end lost 6 bases, and 6 bases lay between the germline ends. The CDR3 covers 12 residues. The CDR3, as DNA: TGTGCCAGCAGCTTGGTGGCAGCTGAAGCTTTCTTT. Translated: CASSLVAAEAFF. Looking up the rest from reference TRBV5-4 and TRBJ1-1 gives the full variable domain: ETGVTQSPTHLIKTRGQQVTLRCSSQSGHNTVSWYQQALGQGPQFIFQYYREEENGRGNFPPRFSGLQFPNYSSELNVNALELDDSALYLCASSLVAAEAFFGQGTRLTVV.

The rearrangement joins TRBV6-5 to TRBJ2-7; D may be TRBD1 (6 bases). The CDR3 is 13 residues long. Trimming stripped 2 bases from V and 4 bases from J, with 9 bases between. CDR1 is MNHEY, CDR2 SVGAGI, per germline. The CDR3 coding sequence is TGTGCCAGCAGTTACGCAGGGGCTTACGAGCAGTACTTC. Its protein product is CASSYAGAYEQYF.

This clone was found once. This chain links TRBV7-2 with TRBJ1-5; D remains ambiguous. The length of the CDR3 is 13 residues. CDR1 and CDR2 from the germline V gene are SGHTA and FQGNSA. V was pared by 2 bases and J by 10 bases, with 12 bases between. This CDR3 is CASSLTPLNPQHF. In DNA, the CDR3 is TGTGCCAGCAGCTTAACGCCGCTGAATCCCCAGCATTTT.

There are a few counts of this clone. Other DNA sequences in the sample encode the same CDR3. This chain connects TRBV27 to TRBJ2-7; D call uncertain. CDR3 size: 13 residues. The V end was cut by 2 bases, the J end by 2 bases, with 7 bases between. Germline V gene sequence: CDR1 MNHEY, CDR2 SMNVEV (reference sequence). CDR3 residues: CASSLGQTYEQYF. Written as DNA, the CDR3 is TGTGCCAGCAGTTTAGGGCAGACCTACGAGCAGTACTTC.

The rearrangement links TRBV7-8 to TRBJ1-1; a weak D match, TRBD1 (6 bases). CDR3 length equals 15 residues. Germline V gene sequence: CDR1 SGHVS, CDR2 FQNEAQ. Trimming removed 2 bases at V and 3 bases at J, with 13 bases between. The chain's CDR3 is CASSLRLGGDTEAFF. Written as DNA, the CDR3 is TGTGCCAGCAGCTTAAGGTTAGGGGGGGACACTGAAGCTTTCTTT.

The CDR3 is CATRGGSSYEQYF. The DNA for the CDR3 is TGTGCCACCAGAGGAGGATCTTCCTACGAGCAGTACTTC. The V gene is TRBV15, the J gene TRBJ2-7; a possible D gene is TRBD2 (5 bases). Germline V gene sequence: CDR1 LNHNV, CDR2 YYDKDF (reference sequence). This CDR3 is 13 amino acids long. V was clipped by 6 bases and J by 1 base, with 10 bases between them.

The rearrangement joins TRBV11-2 to TRBJ2-7, with TRBD1 matching over 9 bases. This CDR3 contains 14 residues. J lost 6 bases, V lost 3 bases, and 6 bases had no gene match. In germline, CDR1 is SGHAT, CDR2 FQNNGV. The CDR3 nucleotides are TGTGCCAGCAGCTTCAGACAGGGGGGGGCCGAGCAGTACTTC. Amino acids: CASSFRQGGAEQYF.

J is TRBJ1-2 and V is TRBV6-1, with 8 bases fitting TRBD1. Germline lookup yields CDR1 MNHNS and CDR2 SASEGT. The CDR3 has 14 residues. With V trimmed by 7 bases and J by 5 bases, 9 bases remained unmatched. The CDR3 here is CASKGGDRYYGYTF. CDR3 bases: TGTGCCAGCAAAGGAGGGGACAGGTATTATGGCTACACCTTC.

This sequence joins TRBV9 and TRBJ1-2; the D gene is possibly TRBD1 (6 bases). The CDR3 runs 16 residues. V dropped 4 bases and J dropped 1 base, with 17 bases sitting between them. The V gene's germline CDR1 is SGDLS and CDR2 YYNGEE. CDR3 coding DNA: TGTGCCAGCAGCCCCCCCTCAGGGGCATTTAACTATGGCTACACCTTC. It encodes CASSPPSGAFNYGYTF.

The chain uses TRBV10-1 and TRBJ2-1; D may correspond to TRBD1 or TRBD2 (5 bases each). CDR1 and CDR2 from the germline V gene are WNHNN and SYGVQD (reference sequence). Trimming took 0 bases from V and 2 from J, leaving 8 bases between them. CDR3 length: 15 residues. CDR3 sequence (DNA): TGCGCCAGCAGTGAGTCGAGGGGCCCCTACAATGAGCAGTTCTTC. Its protein is CASSESRGPYNEQFF.

This chain links TRBV5-5 with TRBJ2-5, with TRBD1 identical over 12 bases. The CDR3 has 15 residues. V gave up 5 bases and J gave up 4 bases; unmatched junction bases: 6. Germline V gene data show CDR1 as SGHKS and CDR2 as YYEKEE (reference sequence). This chain's CDR3 is CASSPGTGGVETQYF. The DNA of the CDR3 is TGTGCCAGCAGTCCCGGGACAGGGGGCGTAGAGACCCAGTACTTC.

The gene calls are TRBV4-3 and TRBJ2-1; 10 positions match TRBD2. V dropped 0 bases and J dropped 3; count of bases not matched to a gene: 8. Looked up from germline, CDR1 is LGHNA and CDR2 is YSLEER. The CDR3 length is 18 residues. The CDR3 is CASSQDHQRTSGYNEQFF. The CDR3 DNA reads as TGCGCCAGCAGCCAAGACCACCAACGGACTAGCGGCTACAATGAGCAGTTCTTC.

The gene calls are TRBV6-5 and TRBJ1-3, with D tentatively TRBD1 (5 bases). This CDR3 comprises 15 residues. Trimming left V 3 bases short and J 4 bases short, with 13 bases between. Germline lookup yields CDR1 MNHEY and CDR2 SVGAGI. The DNA for the CDR3 is TGTGCCAGCAGTTATTACGGGGACGTGGGAAACACCATATATTTT. Translation: CASSYYGDVGNTIYF.

The V and J genes are TRBV7-3 and TRBJ2-6; perhaps TRBD1 as D (6 bases). Germline assignment: CDR1 SGHTA and CDR2 FQGTGA. The CDR3 is 19 residues long. Trimming removed 2 bases at V and 0 bases at J, with 17 bases between. CDR3 DNA sequence: TGTGCCAGCAGCTTAGAGGGGACACCTACCCTCTCTGGGGCCAACGTCCTGACTTTC. Its translation is CASSLEGTPTLSGANVLTF.

This clone was seen a few times. The chain joins TRBV7-9 to TRBJ1-6; possibly TRBD1 for D (6 bases). The CDR3 is 15 amino acids. Deletions cut 1 base from V and 10 bases from J, with 14 bases between. CDR1 SEHNR and CDR2 FQNEAQ come from the germline V gene (reference sequence). In nucleotides, the CDR3 is TGTGCCAGCAGCTTAGACCCAGCTGGACAGTCACCCCTCCACTTT. It encodes CASSLDPAGQSPLHF.

V gene TRBV27 combines with J gene TRBJ1-4; 9 bases are a match to TRBD1. Germline assignment: CDR1 MNHEY and CDR2 SMNVEV (reference sequence). V dropped 5 bases and J dropped 8; count of bases not matched to a gene: 12. The CDR3 runs 16 residues. Written as DNA, the CDR3 is TGTGCCAGCAGTCCAATCTCGACAGGGGGGCACGAAAAACTGTTTTTT. It yields the protein CASSPISTGGHEKLFF.

The gene calls are TRBV7-9 and TRBJ2-7; D gene unclear. There are 13 residues in the CDR3. The germline V gene encodes CDR1 SEHNR and CDR2 FQNEAQ (reference sequence). Trimming removed 5 bases at V and 2 bases at J, with 10 bases between. This CDR3 is CASSETETYEQYF. The CDR3 DNA sequence: TGTGCCAGCAGCGAGACGGAGACCTACGAGCAGTACTTC.

This clone appeared once. The rearrangement uses TRBV4-1 and TRBJ1-5; D may be TRBD1 (5 bases). This CDR3 is built from 15 residues. The V gene's germline CDR1 is MGHRA and CDR2 YSYEKL. V was cut by 1 base and J by 5 bases, with 12 bases left in between. The CDR3: CASSQVQGQDQPQHF. The CDR3 DNA reads as TGCGCCAGCAGCCAAGTTCAGGGTCAGGATCAGCCCCAGCATTTT.

The rearrangement joins TRBV2 to TRBJ2-1; 8 nucleotides agree with TRBD2. The CDR3 length is 14 residues. Unmatched junction bases numbered 12, after V lost 8 bases and J lost 9 bases. From germline, CDR1 is SNHLY and CDR2 FYNNEI. The CDR3 DNA follows: TGTGCCAGCGTGCCACGGGGGGGCCAATTTGAGCAGTTCTTC. This codes for CASVPRGGQFEQFF.

The gene calls are TRBV9 and TRBJ2-4; D possibly corresponds to TRBD1 (6 bases). With 1 base removed from V and 7 bases from J, the gap between germline ends came to 12 bases. The CDR3 covers 14 residues. Germline lookup yields CDR1 SGDLS and CDR2 YYNGEE. The CDR3 is CASSVSQGTNIQYF. The CDR3 bases are TGTGCCAGCAGCGTATCGCAGGGGACGAACATTCAGTACTTC.